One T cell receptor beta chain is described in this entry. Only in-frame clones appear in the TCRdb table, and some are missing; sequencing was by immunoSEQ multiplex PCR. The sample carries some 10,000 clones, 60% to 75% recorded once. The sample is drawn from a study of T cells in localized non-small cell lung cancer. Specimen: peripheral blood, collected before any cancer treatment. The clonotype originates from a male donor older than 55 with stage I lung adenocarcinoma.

The CDR3: CASSWGSSYQPQHF. CDR3 DNA sequence: TGTGCCAGCAGCTGGGGTTCCTCGTATCAGCCCCAGCATTTT. J is TRBJ1-5 and V is TRBV7-9; D is undetermined. The CDR3 has 14 amino acids. Per germline, CDR1 SEHNR and CDR2 FQNEAQ (reference sequence). The germline V and J ends were trimmed by 4 bases and 5 bases, with 12 bases remaining between them.